The present TCR beta chain was sequenced within a study of early T cells in non-severe SARS-CoV-2 infection (dated by TCRdb to the early 2020s). Background for the entire study: TCR sequencing used bulk RNA from unsorted whole blood, so alpha and beta chains could not be paired. Overall results and qualifications from the work: VDJdb matching was skewed toward anti-spike CD8 responses and likely underestimated virus-specific expansions, missing private and CD4 specificities.

There are many counts of this clonotype. There is no known antigen for this receptor. It has no much larger one-base neighbor in the sample; base qualities were not kept. The library was generated by 5' RACE. The run used a NextSeq 500. The TCR library protocol attached unique molecular identifiers to individual cDNA molecules to correct for sequencing error and PCR bias. TCR alpha and beta chains were both sequenced, and the abundances of alpha and beta sequences in each sample were closely correlated with each other. The paper's processing steps were these. Decombinator V4 was used to annotate TCR sequences for V gene, J gene and CDR3. Expanded TCRs were defined as changing significantly between any two time points under a Poisson model with p below 0.0001. TCR abundances were normalised to the total number of TCRs sequenced per sample and expressed as counts per million. MAIT TCRs were defined by TRAV1-2 paired with TRAJ12, TRAJ20 or TRAJ33, and iNKT TCRs by TRAV10 paired with TRAJ18. VDJdb, accessed on 1 November 2021, was searched for TCRs annotated for CMV, EBV and SARS-CoV-2, and TCRs annotated for more than one antigen were excluded. The public reads were quality trimmed at Q25 with fastp and then assembled into clones with MiXCR by TCRdb, keeping productive beta chains. Each entry is one CDR3 protein sequence, shown with its most common DNA and genes. The V and J calls reflect TCRdb's pipeline rather than the authors' work. The sample table records tens of thousands of distinct CDR3 sequences; around 6.3% of these occur just once. The top ten hold 5% to 7% of the sample.

In the germline V gene, CDR1 corresponds to SGHAT and CDR2 to FQNNGV. Compared with germline, V lacks 5 bases and J lacks 11 bases; bases without a gene match: 13. Spanning cysteine to phenylalanine, the CDR3 consists of 16 amino acids. CDR3 DNA is the only sequence kept; it has 48 bases, read in frame from the first base. Set within a cohort of healthcare workers in London, UK, this nested case-control study involved weekly PCR testing of nasopharyngeal swabs along with blood sampling. Healthcare workers were recruited between 23 and 31 March 2020, during the week of the UK lockdown, and were followed weekly for up to roughly 16 weeks.

The source of this sequence is an adult who was a healthcare worker with PCR-confirmed SARS-CoV-2 infection or an uninfected control (not recorded which). The sequenced sample consisted of whole blood. The receptor chain draws on TRBV11-2 and TRBJ1-6; TRBD1 fits 9 bases in the junction. At the DNA level, the sequence is TGTGCCAGCAGCGCAGAGCCGGGACAGGGTGCGCCACCCCTCCACTTT. This is translated as CASSAEPGQGAPPLHF.